This TCR beta chain was sequenced for a study of cytomegalovirus exposure and HLA in healthy donors. For the study at large: A subsequent analysis reported that the 110 or so validation repertoires were produced on the same platform that had also been used for the approximately 700 first-cohort repertoires.

J gave up 5 bases and V 4 bases, and 11 bases lay outside the gene matches. The CDR3 is 17 amino acids. From germline, CDR1 is MGHDK and CDR2 SYGVNS. Here immunoSEQ multiplex PCR was the method, and the copy in TCRdb shows in-frame clones only, minus some. The data show about 56,000 clones, around 93% seen once. The sequenced material came from PBMCs. The rearrangement uses TRBV25-1 and TRBJ2-2; 9 nucleotides line up with TRBD1. This sequence originates from a woman aged 18 to 35 in good health and CMV-seropositive. CDR3 coding DNA: TGTGCCAGCAGTGGGGGGCTGGGACAGGGAAATACCGGGGAGCTGTTTTTT. Translation: CASSGGLGQGNTGELFF.